The sequence of this TCR beta chain was determined in a study of early T cells in non-severe SARS-CoV-2 infection. As for the study in general: Bulk RNA from unsorted whole blood was sequenced; chains were unpaired.

The length of the CDR3 is 14 residues. V was clipped by 6 bases and J by 6 bases; unmatched bases: 4. Germline CDR1 is KGHSY and CDR2 is FQNENV. Only a few counts were recorded for this clonotype. Each single cDNA molecule received a unique molecular identifier. TCRdb processed the 5' RACE reads anew with MiXCR; each CDR3 protein has one entry. The table records 75,000 to 100,000 distinct CDR3 sequences, approximately 15% of them present only once. Sequenced input: whole blood. This sequence was found in an adult who was a healthcare worker with PCR-confirmed SARS-CoV-2 infection or an uninfected control (not recorded which). The V gene is TRBV16, the J gene TRBJ2-4; 11 positions match TRBD2. The CDR3 region has the DNA TGTGCCAGCAGTCTTCTAGCGGGAGGAAACATTCAGTACTTC. Translating gives CASSLLAGGNIQYF.